This T cell receptor (beta chain) was identified in a study of post-analysis software for immune sequencing data. Turning to the study itself: Both relapsing-remitting and secondary progressive multiple sclerosis featured among the disease courses, as did progressive-relapsing multiple sclerosis. Findings and caveats of the study: Elevated frequency relative to controls characterized four or five TRBV segments in patients, TRBV5-6, TRBV5-1 and TRBV20-1 among them.

Incorporated into the TCR beta cDNA libraries were unique molecular identifiers, which served to reduce PCR and sequencing biases. Input amounts of 1 to 10 million T cells were used. These gave around 500,000 cDNA molecules, so each molecule approximated one T cell. TCRdb redid the calling of the PCR reads with MiXCR, one entry per CDR3 protein. The repertoire holds 740,000 or so distinct CDR3 sequences, with approximately 53% as singletons. The CDR3 length is 15 residues. V dropped 6 bases and J dropped 9; count of bases not matched to a gene: 12. CDR1 and CDR2 (germline): DFQATT, SNEGSKA (reference sequence). A remark on this clonotype: Its specificity is not known.

The sequenced material came from blood. The chain couples TRBV20-1 to TRBJ2-1, with 12 nucleotides matching TRBD2. The clonotype comes from a girl aged 5-17 years with multiple sclerosis. CDR3 amino acids: CSAKALAGGPFEQFF. CDR3 coding DNA: TGCAGTGCCAAGGCCCTAGCGGGAGGGCCCTTTGAGCAGTTCTTC.